A selection of T cell receptor beta chains follows, all from one sample in a study of OX40 agonist ivuxolimab in advanced cancers. Only in-frame clones appear in the TCRdb table, and some are missing; sequencing was by immunoSEQ multiplex PCR. The sample lists roughly 90,000 clones; around 90% were seen once. Sequenced material: CD4+ or CD8+ T cells sorted from blood, taken in a trial of the OX40 agonist ivuxolimab. These receptors originate from an adult with an advanced solid tumor such as melanoma, head and neck, liver or kidney cancer. Both conserved end residues are part of each CDR3. The D gene is left open where the match is weak. The size field is filled for only some rows; it gives once, few, many or a size class.

J gene: TRBJ1-1
clone size: NA
D gene: NA
V gene: TRBV5-1
CDR3 DNA: TGCGCCAGCAGCTGGGATGGTGGCAGAACTGAAGCTTTCTTT
CDR3 protein: CASSWDGGRTEAFF

J gene: TRBJ2-1
clone size: NA
D gene: NA
V gene: TRBV7-9
CDR3 DNA: TGTGCCAGCAATGGCGCGATTCTTTACAATGAGCAGTTCTTC
CDR3 protein: CASNGAILYNEQFF

J gene: TRBJ2-2
clone size: NA
D gene: TRBD1
V gene: TRBV28
CDR3 DNA: TGTGCCAGCAGACATGACAGGGTGAACACCGGGGAGCTGTTTTTT
CDR3 protein: CASRHDRVNTGELFF

J gene: TRBJ2-1
clone size: NA
D gene: TRBD2
V gene: TRBV11-1
CDR3 DNA: TGTGCCAGCAGCTTAGGGGCTAGCGGGATTGGGATTGAGCAGTTCTTC
CDR3 protein: CASSLGASGIGIEQFF

J gene: TRBJ1-2
clone size: once
D gene: TRBD1
V gene: TRBV10-3
CDR3 DNA: TGTGCCATCAGTGCGGGGACAGGTTATGGCTACACCTTC
CDR3 protein: CAISAGTGYGYTF

J gene: TRBJ2-2
clone size: NA
D gene: TRBD1
V gene: TRBV7-9
CDR3 DNA: TGTGCCAGCAGCCTCCCGGGACAGGGGGCAATCGGGGAGCTGTTTTTT
CDR3 protein: CASSLPGQGAIGELFF

J gene: TRBJ1-2
clone size: NA
D gene: NA
V gene: TRBV29-1
CDR3 DNA: TGCAGCGTTGACCTAGGACAAATCTATGGCTACACCTTC
CDR3 protein: CSVDLGQIYGYTF

J gene: TRBJ2-3
clone size: NA
D gene: TRBD2
V gene: TRBV5-4
CDR3 DNA: TGTGCCAGCAGCTCAACTAGCGCCTCAGATACGCAGTATTTT
CDR3 protein: CASSSTSASDTQYF

J gene: TRBJ2-1
clone size: NA
D gene: TRBD2
V gene: TRBV4-1
CDR3 DNA: TGCGCCAGCAGCCAAGACCCCCTTCTAGCGGGAGTGGGCAATGAGCAGTTCTTC
CDR3 protein: CASSQDPLLAGVGNEQFF

J gene: TRBJ1-2
clone size: NA
D gene: NA
V gene: TRBV20-1
CDR3 DNA: TGCAGTGCAACCCGAGGGAGGGGCTACACCTTC
CDR3 protein: CSATRGRGYTF

J gene: TRBJ1-2
clone size: once
D gene: TRBD1
V gene: TRBV30
CDR3 DNA: TGTGGCTGGGAGGACCCGGGACAGGGTGACTACTATGGCTACACCTTC
CDR3 protein: CGWEDPGQGDYYGYTF

J gene: TRBJ2-3
clone size: NA
D gene: TRBD1
V gene: TRBV30
CDR3 DNA: TGTGCCTGGGTCAACAGGGGGCGCGCAGATACGCAGTATTTT
CDR3 protein: CAWVNRGRADTQYF

J gene: TRBJ2-1
clone size: NA
D gene: TRBD2
V gene: TRBV18
CDR3 DNA: TGTGCCAGCTCACCACCGGGACTAGCGGGAGGTTATGAGCAGTTCTTC
CDR3 protein: CASSPPGLAGGYEQFF

J gene: TRBJ1-4
clone size: NA
D gene: NA
V gene: TRBV5-1
CDR3 DNA: TGCGCCAGCAGCGGGGGACCACTGATTGGTAATGAAAAACTGTTTTTT
CDR3 protein: CASSGGPLIGNEKLFF

J gene: TRBJ2-7
clone size: NA
D gene: NA
V gene: TRBV28
CDR3 DNA: TGTGCCAGCAGTTCCCGACTCTCAACAGGGCCCTACGAGCAGTACTTC
CDR3 protein: CASSSRLSTGPYEQYF

J gene: TRBJ2-7
clone size: NA
D gene: NA
V gene: TRBV6-5
CDR3 DNA: TGTGCCAGCAGCCCGGGTGGGGGCACCTACGAGCAGTACTTC
CDR3 protein: CASSPGGGTYEQYF

J gene: TRBJ2-1
clone size: NA
D gene: TRBD2
V gene: TRBV27
CDR3 DNA: TGTGCCAGCAGTCTCGGGACTAGCGGGGGCGATGAGCAGTTCTTC
CDR3 protein: CASSLGTSGGDEQFF

J gene: TRBJ2-7
clone size: NA
D gene: NA
V gene: TRBV6-1
CDR3 DNA: TGTGCCAGCAGTGAACGGGTTGAGATCCGTAGGTCCTACGAGCAGTACTTC
CDR3 protein: CASSERVEIRRSYEQYF

J gene: TRBJ2-7
clone size: few
D gene: TRBD1
V gene: TRBV7-6
CDR3 DNA: TGTGCCAGCAGCACCCCAGGGACAGATAACTCCTACGAGCAGTACTTC
CDR3 protein: CASSTPGTDNSYEQYF

J gene: TRBJ2-7
clone size: NA
D gene: NA
V gene: TRBV5-6
CDR3 DNA: TGTGCCAGCAGCTTGGTGGCGACAAGCTCCTACGAGCAGTACTTC
CDR3 protein: CASSLVATSSYEQYF

J gene: TRBJ2-1
clone size: NA
D gene: NA
V gene: TRBV2
CDR3 DNA: TGTGCCAGCAGTGCACCAACCGGGCCCTTATACAATGAGCAGTTCTTC
CDR3 protein: CASSAPTGPLYNEQFF

J gene: TRBJ2-7
clone size: once
D gene: NA
V gene: TRBV13
CDR3 DNA: TGTGCCAGCAGCTCAGAGGGCCTACCGTACGAGCAGTACTTC
CDR3 protein: CASSSEGLPYEQYF

J gene: TRBJ2-3
clone size: NA
D gene: NA
V gene: TRBV11-3
CDR3 DNA: TGTGCCAGCAGCTTAGGGACTACCCCTAGCACAGATACGCAGTATTTT
CDR3 protein: CASSLGTTPSTDTQYF

J gene: TRBJ2-3
clone size: NA
D gene: NA
V gene: TRBV30
CDR3 DNA: TGTGCCTGGAGTGCAGGGGTCCTCTGGGGGCAGTATTTT
CDR3 protein: CAWSAGVLWGQYF

J gene: TRBJ2-2
clone size: NA
D gene: NA
V gene: TRBV28
CDR3 DNA: TGTGCCAGCACCCCGCCGGCGGACTTAAACACCGGGGAGCTGTTTTTT
CDR3 protein: CASTPPADLNTGELFF

J gene: TRBJ2-1
clone size: NA
D gene: NA
V gene: TRBV6-1
CDR3 DNA: TGTGCCAGCAGTGAATGGTACTCGAGTGGGTCCTACAATGAGCAGTTCTTC
CDR3 protein: CASSEWYSSGSYNEQFF

J gene: TRBJ2-7
clone size: once
D gene: TRBD1
V gene: TRBV6-5
CDR3 DNA: TGTGCCAGCAGTTACTTTACCCAGACAGGGGTCGGCGAGCAGTACTTC
CDR3 protein: CASSYFTQTGVGEQYF

J gene: TRBJ2-1
clone size: NA
D gene: TRBD2
V gene: TRBV7-6
CDR3 DNA: TGTGCCAGCAGCTTAAGCCCGACTAGCGGGAGGCAGAATGAGCAGTTCTTC
CDR3 protein: CASSLSPTSGRQNEQFF

J gene: TRBJ2-7
clone size: NA
D gene: TRBD2
V gene: TRBV30
CDR3 DNA: TGTGCCTGGAGTGTACTAGCGGGGGAGCAGTACTTC
CDR3 protein: CAWSVLAGEQYF

J gene: TRBJ2-1
clone size: NA
D gene: NA
V gene: TRBV13
CDR3 DNA: TGTGCCAGCAGCTCCCGGACATGGGGACGAGGGAATGAGCAGTTCTTC
CDR3 protein: CASSSRTWGRGNEQFF

J gene: TRBJ1-2
clone size: NA
D gene: NA
V gene: TRBV6-1
CDR3 DNA: TGTGCCAGCAGTGGGACAGAGTATGGCTACACCTTC
CDR3 protein: CASSGTEYGYTF

J gene: TRBJ2-2
clone size: NA
D gene: NA
V gene: TRBV5-1
CDR3 DNA: TGCGCCAGCAGCTTCGGGACTCAGAACACCGGGGAGCTGTTTTTT
CDR3 protein: CASSFGTQNTGELFF

J gene: TRBJ2-3
clone size: NA
D gene: NA
V gene: TRBV18
CDR3 DNA: TGTGCCAGCTCACCAGGGGTCGCAGATACGCAGTATTTT
CDR3 protein: CASSPGVADTQYF

J gene: TRBJ2-7
clone size: once
D gene: NA
V gene: TRBV9
CDR3 DNA: TGTGCCAGCAGCGTAGGCGGGATGGGATACGAGCAGTACTTC
CDR3 protein: CASSVGGMGYEQYF

J gene: TRBJ1-1
clone size: NA
D gene: TRBD1
V gene: TRBV5-1
CDR3 DNA: TGCGCCAGCAGACAGGGGACCACTGAAGCTTTCTTT
CDR3 protein: CASRQGTTEAFF

J gene: TRBJ2-7
clone size: NA
D gene: TRBD2
V gene: TRBV6-5
CDR3 DNA: TGTGCCAGCAGTTACTCAGGACTAGCGCTGTACTACGAGCAGTACTTC
CDR3 protein: CASSYSGLALYYEQYF

J gene: TRBJ2-7
clone size: NA
D gene: NA
V gene: TRBV28
CDR3 DNA: TGTGCCAGCAGCTCCAGGAGGTACGAGCAGTACTTC
CDR3 protein: CASSSRRYEQYF

J gene: TRBJ2-7
clone size: NA
D gene: NA
V gene: TRBV10-3
CDR3 DNA: TGTGCCATCAGTGACGACAGGCCAACCTACGAGCAGTACTTC
CDR3 protein: CAISDDRPTYEQYF

J gene: TRBJ2-7
clone size: once
D gene: NA
V gene: TRBV5-1
CDR3 DNA: TGCGCCAGCAGCCTATGGACGGGCCCTTCCTACGAGCAGTACTTC
CDR3 protein: CASSLWTGPSYEQYF

J gene: TRBJ1-5
clone size: NA
D gene: NA
V gene: TRBV19
CDR3 DNA: TGTGCCAGTAGTGGGACTCGCAGTAATCAGCCCCAGCATTTT
CDR3 protein: CASSGTRSNQPQHF

J gene: TRBJ2-1
clone size: NA
D gene: NA
V gene: TRBV7-9
CDR3 DNA: TGTGCCAGCAGCACCGCCCTGTTATTAGAGCAGTTCTTC
CDR3 protein: CASSTALLLEQFF

J gene: TRBJ1-3
clone size: once
D gene: NA
V gene: TRBV7-9
CDR3 DNA: TGTGCCAGCAGTTCAGACCTAAATGGTGGAAACACCATATATTTT
CDR3 protein: CASSSDLNGGNTIYF

J gene: TRBJ1-3
clone size: NA
D gene: NA
V gene: TRBV6-1
CDR3 DNA: TGTGCCAGCAGTGAAGCTGTGGGAGTCTCTGGAAACACCATATATTTT
CDR3 protein: CASSEAVGVSGNTIYF

J gene: TRBJ2-1
clone size: NA
D gene: TRBD2
V gene: TRBV4-2
CDR3 DNA: TGTGCCAGCAGCCAAGATCGAGCGGGAGCCTACAATGAGCAGTTCTTC
CDR3 protein: CASSQDRAGAYNEQFF

J gene: TRBJ2-1
clone size: NA
D gene: TRBD2
V gene: TRBV11-1
CDR3 DNA: TGTGCCAGCAGCTCCGAGCCTAGCGGGAGTAACAATGAGCAGTTCTTC
CDR3 protein: CASSSEPSGSNNEQFF